This T cell receptor beta chain stems from a study of stem cell transplantation in POMP-related autoinflammatory disease. Study-wide points: In PRAID patients, the number of distinct TRB V-J gene pairings was restricted. In patients with PRAID, every analyzed T-cell subset tended to show lower diversity and higher clonality.

V dropped 1 base and J dropped 2 bases, with 7 bases sitting between them. The CDR3 has 13 amino acids. On this clone itself: Its specificity is not known.

Some clones are missing from TCRdb's copy, which holds only in-frame ones; the method was immunoSEQ multiplex PCR. The sample has tens of thousands of clones; approximately 91% are singletons. The clonotype was recovered from a human patient with POMP-related autoinflammation and immune dysregulation (PRAID). Some T cells could come from the graft donor. The chain joins TRBV5-3 to TRBJ2-7, with a weak D call TRBD2 (5 bases). TRBV5-3 is classed as an ORF, of uncertain function. This material consisted of CD4+ T cells from PBMCs, taken after stem cell transplantation. This CDR3 reads CARSLSGTYEQYV. The CDR3 DNA sequence: TGTGCCAGAAGCTTGTCGGGGACCTACGAGCAGTACGTC.